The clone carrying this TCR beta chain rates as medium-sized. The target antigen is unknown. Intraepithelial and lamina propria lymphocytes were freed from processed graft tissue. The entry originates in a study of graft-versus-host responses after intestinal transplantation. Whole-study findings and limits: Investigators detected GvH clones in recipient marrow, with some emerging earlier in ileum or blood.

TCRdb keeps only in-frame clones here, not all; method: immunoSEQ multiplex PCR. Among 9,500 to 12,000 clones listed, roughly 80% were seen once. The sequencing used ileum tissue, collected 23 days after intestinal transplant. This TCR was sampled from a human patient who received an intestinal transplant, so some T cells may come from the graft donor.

The DNA of the CDR3 is TGTGCCAGCAGGTTGACGGGAGCTACCTACGAGCAGTACTTC. The encoded protein is CASRLTGATYEQYF. The genes are TRBV6-5 and TRBJ2-7; tentatively, D is TRBD2 (6 bases). V lost 6 bases and J lost 2, with 14 bases in between. Germline CDR1 reads MNHEY; CDR2 reads SVGAGI. This CDR3 spans 14 amino acids.